The 13 T cell receptor beta chains below all came from one sample that was sequenced in a study of blood T cell repertoires in COVID-19. Profiling relied on immunoSEQ multiplex PCR, and the TCRdb table lists in-frame clones only, not all of them. Of about 240,000 clones listed, more than 75% are singletons. The sequenced material came from PBMCs or T cells enriched from blood (not recorded which). The receptor source for this set is a woman aged 40 to 55 with acute COVID-19.

V and J are TRBV7-8 and TRBJ2-7; D perhaps matches TRBD1 (5 bases). CDR3 size: 15 residues. CDR1 is SGHVS and CDR2 is FQNEAQ in the germline V gene. The V end was cut by 3 bases, the J end by 2 bases, with 14 bases between. CDR3 protein: CASSLGQDYTYEQYF. The CDR3 DNA follows: TGTGCCAGCAGCTTGGGGCAGGATTATACCTACGAGCAGTACTTC.

V is TRBV9 and J is TRBJ2-1; D gene ambiguous. The germline V gene has CDR1 SGDLS and CDR2 YYNGEE. Trimming took 0 bases from V and 0 from J, leaving 7 bases between them. The CDR3 is made up of 15 amino acids. Here the CDR3 DNA reads TGTGCCAGCAGCGTAGAATCCAGCTCCTACAATGAGCAGTTCTTC. As protein: CASSVESSSYNEQFF.

The chain recombines TRBV14 with TRBJ2-5; the match to TRBD1 covers 7 bases. From germline, CDR1 is SGHDN and CDR2 FVKESK. J was trimmed by 4 bases and V by 0 bases; bases with no gene match: 8. The CDR3 runs to 16 residues. Written as DNA, the CDR3 is TGTGCCAGCAGCCAAGATCTGGGGACAGTGAGAGAGACCCAGTACTTC. This translates into CASSQDLGTVRETQYF.

The chain combines TRBV19 with TRBJ2-2; 12 bases agree with TRBD2. After removal of 1 base from V and 3 bases from J, the junction contained 6 bases not matched to a gene. Germline-derived CDR1 and CDR2 are LNHDA and SQIVND (reference sequence). The CDR3 covers 18 residues. CDR3 residues: CASSIALAGGPDTGELFF. The DNA for the CDR3 is TGTGCCAGTAGTATAGCCCTAGCGGGAGGGCCCGACACCGGGGAGCTGTTTTTT.

V and J are TRBV6-5 and TRBJ1-2; D might be TRBD1 (6 bases). Germline V gene sequence: CDR1 MNHEY, CDR2 SVGAGI. Trimming took 7 bases from V and 4 from J, leaving 19 bases between them. This CDR3 spans 15 amino acids. The CDR3 protein is CASIPNGQSPYGYTF. In nucleotides, the CDR3 is TGTGCCAGCATTCCCAACGGACAGTCTCCCTATGGCTACACCTTC.

V is TRBV7-3 and J is TRBJ2-5, with TRBD1 matching 9 bases. CDR3 length: 15 amino acids. Trimming at V came to 2 bases and at J to 5 bases, leaving 6 bases not matched to a gene. CDR1 SGHTA and CDR2 FQGTGA come from the germline V gene. For the CDR3, the DNA is TGTGCCAGCAGCTTAGCCGGGACAGGGCTCGAGACCCAGTACTTC. Translated, it gives CASSLAGTGLETQYF.

Ten or more counts support this clone. The rearrangement joins TRBV10-3 to TRBJ1-2; no reliable D call. Trimming cost V 6 bases and J 3 bases, with 14 bases left between them. This CDR3 has 14 amino acids. Germline CDR1 ENHRY, CDR2 SYGVKD. In DNA, the CDR3 is TGTGCCATCAGATCGGGAGAGGGTCACTATGGCTACACCTTC. This codes for CAIRSGEGHYGYTF.

In its sample, this clone was seen a few times. The rearrangement uses TRBV11-2 and TRBJ1-6; D unresolved. Per the germline V gene, CDR1 is SGHAT and CDR2 is FQNNGV. The CDR3 consists of 15 residues. V lost 1 base and J lost 3, with 7 bases in between. CDR3 nucleotides: TGTGCCAGCAGCTTAGTGTCAGGCTATAATTCACCCCTCCACTTT. It translates to CASSLVSGYNSPLHF.

This clone has a single count. This sequence joins TRBV11-3 and TRBJ2-2, with a tentative D call TRBD1 (6 bases). Per the germline V gene, CDR1 is SGHNT and CDR2 is YENEEA. V lost 5 bases to trimming and J lost 2 bases, with 15 bases between them. This CDR3 is built from 16 residues. CDR3: CASSPRQASNTGELFF. CDR3 nucleotides: TGTGCCAGCAGCCCCAGACAGGCCTCTAACACCGGGGAGCTGTTTTTT.

The chain employs TRBV18 and TRBJ2-3; D might be TRBD2 (6 bases). The length of the CDR3 is 15 residues. The ends were cut back, 2 bases at V and 6 bases at J, with 15 bases in the middle. From germline, CDR1 is KGHSH and CDR2 LQKENI. The CDR3 region is CASSPATRGTDTQYF. CDR3 DNA: TGTGCCAGCTCACCAGCTACCCGCGGGACTGATACGCAGTATTTT.

V gene TRBV11-2 combines with J gene TRBJ2-2; 11 bases line up with TRBD1. Germline-derived CDR1 and CDR2 are SGHAT and FQNNGV. V lost 4 bases to trimming and J lost 4 bases; unmatched junction nucleotides: 8. This CDR3 has 17 amino acids. CDR3 amino acids: CASSSHGDRGSTGELFF. The CDR3 bases are TGTGCCAGCAGCTCTCACGGGGACAGGGGGTCCACCGGGGAGCTGTTTTTT.

The count of this clone is one. The V call is TRBV7-8, the J call TRBJ2-2, with TRBD2 matching over 10 bases. Germline loops: CDR1 SGHVS, CDR2 FQNEAQ. V shed 2 bases and J 3 bases; nucleotides not matched to a gene: 9. The CDR3 spans 18 residues. The CDR3 bases are TGTGCCAGCAGCTTACGCCCCAGCGGGAGGGCCTACACCGGGGAGCTGTTTTTT. It codes for CASSLRPSGRAYTGELFF.

V gene TRBV5-1 combines with J gene TRBJ1-1; 7 bases map to TRBD1. From germline, CDR1 is SGHRS and CDR2 YFSETQ. The CDR3 is 16 residues long. J was trimmed by 1 base and V by 0 bases; bases with no gene match: 6. This CDR3 is CASSLGQNRGNTEAFF. Written as DNA, the CDR3 is TGCGCCAGCAGCTTGGGGCAAAACAGGGGGAACACTGAAGCTTTCTTT.